Below, 20 T cell receptor beta chains from the same sample are listed, as sequenced in a study of T cells in women clearing cervical HPV infection. Measured with immunoSEQ multiplex PCR; TCRdb has only the in-frame clones, and not every one. Its table lists fewer than 40,000 clones. Source material: blood buffy coat. The receptors originated from a woman aged 18-70 years with a cervical HPV16 infection that either progressed to CIN3+ or cleared (not recorded which).

The CDR3 here is CASPTPKICSGNTIYF. CDR3 DNA (partial): TGCGCCAGCCCGACTCCCAAGATATGCTCTGGAAACACC. The gene calls are TRBV23-1 and TRBJ1-3; no clear D. The CDR3 end is not reached by the read, which stops 3 residues before it; the germline J gene fills it in. TRBV23-1 is flagged as an ORF with uncertain function. This CDR3 has 16 amino acids. Trimming shortened V by 8 bases and J by 0 bases, and 17 bases separated the two germline ends.

As for this clone: The CDR3 end is not reached by the read, which stops 3 residues before it; the germline J gene fills it in. V usage is TRBV5-1 and J usage is TRBJ2-7; 9 positions agree with TRBD1. There are 15 residues in the CDR3. With V trimmed by 3 bases and J by 4 bases, 8 bases remained unmatched. Germline V gives CDR1 SGHRS, CDR2 YFSETQ. Here the CDR3 reads CASSWGDRANYEQYF. The covered CDR3 bases are TGCGCCAGCAGCTGGGGGGACAGGGCCAATTACGAG. The full variable domain, in which reference TRBV5-1 and TRBJ2-7 provide the parts outside the CDR3, is KAGVTQTPRYLIKTRGQQVTLSCSPISGHRSVSWYQQTPGQGLQFLFEYFSETQRNKGNFPGRFSGRQFSNSRSEMNVSTLELGDSALYLCASSWGDRANYEQYFGPGTRLTVT.

On this clone: The read comes to an end 3 residues before the CDR3 does, leaving the germline J gene to fill in the end. The gene calls are TRBV5-1 and TRBJ2-1; 9 bases map to TRBD2. Germline V gene sequence: CDR1 SGHRS, CDR2 YFSETQ. The V and J ends lost 0 bases and 5 bases, in that order; junction bases with no gene match: 6. This CDR3 spans 16 amino acids. The CDR3 spells CASSLAPSGANNEQFF. Incomplete CDR3 DNA: TGCGCCAGCAGCTTGGCCCCTAGCGGGGCTAACAATGAG.

With regard to this clone: The missing CDR3 end, 3 residues past where the read stops, is filled in from the germline J gene. The chain is built from TRBV7-3 and TRBJ2-1; D uncertain. Trimming took off 5 bases at V and 6 bases at J, with 11 bases between the two ends. In germline, CDR1 is SGHTA, CDR2 FQGTGA. CDR3 size: 13 residues. The DNA read from the CDR3 is TGTGCCAGCAGCCCCCCACCTACCAATGAG. As protein: CASSPPPTNE. The full CDR3 sequence reads CASSPPPTNEQFF.

About this clone: From the germline J gene comes the end of the CDR3, since the read stops 3 residues before it. The rearrangement uses TRBV19 and TRBJ2-3; tentatively, D is TRBD1 or TRBD2 (5 bases each). Germline V gene lookup returns CDR1 LNHDA and CDR2 SQIVND (reference sequence). The CDR3 covers 15 residues. V dropped 5 bases and J dropped 3 bases, with 15 bases sitting between them. The CDR3 bases that were read are TGTGCCAGTAGTGTACGAGGGGAACGGACAGATACG. Translation gives CASSVRGERTDT. The entire CDR3 reads CASSVRGERTDTQYF. Together with reference TRBV19 and TRBJ2-3, the CDR3 gives the full variable domain: DGGITQSPKYLFRKEGQNVTLSCEQNLNHDAMYWYRQDPGQGLRLIYYSQIVNDFQKGDIAEGYSVSREKKESFPLTVTSAQKNPTAFYLCASSVRGERTDTQYFGPGTRLTVL.

About this clone itself: The read halts 3 residues ahead of the CDR3 end, with the missing end drawn from the germline J gene. The chain employs TRBV19 and TRBJ2-4; weak D call: TRBD1 (7 bases). This CDR3 spans 15 amino acids. Germline V lookup: CDR1 LNHDA, CDR2 SQIVND (reference sequence). V shed 0 bases and J shed 8 bases, with 14 bases lying between them. CDR3 bases read: TGTGCCAGTAGTATAGATCAGGGGGAGGCGGACATT. Translation: CASSIDQGEADI. The complete CDR3 reads CASSIDQGEADIQYF.

As regards this clone: The read comes to an end 3 residues before the CDR3 does, leaving the germline J gene to fill in the end. This chain links TRBV5-8 with TRBJ2-4; D gene unclear. CDR3 size: 14 residues. The V gene's germline CDR1 is SGHTS and CDR2 YDEGEE. The V end lost 2 bases, the J end lost 3 bases, and 9 bases lay between the germline ends. The CDR3 region is CASSFSGGKNIQYF. The covered CDR3 bases are TGTGCCAGCAGCTTCTCCGGCGGCAAAAACATT.

Notes on this clone: The read ends 3 residues shy of where the CDR3 ends; the end is completed using the germline J gene. V usage is TRBV5-6 and J usage is TRBJ2-7, with 12 bases identical to TRBD1. V lost 4 bases and J lost 6; bases outside the gene matches: 8. Germline V gene lookup returns CDR1 SGHDT and CDR2 YYEEEE. There are 15 residues in the CDR3. CDR3 sequence reads: CASSRTGTGGFEQYF. The covered CDR3 bases are TGTGCCAGCAGCCGCACCGGGACAGGGGGCTTCGAG.

Comments on this clone: The sequence runs out 3 residues before the end of the CDR3; the remainder is reconstructed from the germline J gene. The genes are TRBV20-1 and TRBJ2-3; 8 positions agree with TRBD2. Germline V gene sequence: CDR1 DFQATT, CDR2 SNEGSKA (reference sequence). V was pared by 3 bases and J by 0 bases, with 8 bases of the junction left unmatched. The CDR3 runs 16 residues. Incomplete CDR3 DNA: TGCAGTGCTAGCCTCACTAGCGGACCTAGCACAGATACG. Protein: CSASLTSGPSTDT. The full CDR3 sequence reads CSASLTSGPSTDTQYF.

To note about this clone: The missing CDR3 end, 3 residues past where the read stops, is filled in from the germline J gene. The chain uses TRBV5-1 and TRBJ1-4; 8 bases align to TRBD1. The V gene end was trimmed by 0 bases and the J gene end by 7 bases; junction bases not matched to a gene: 11. The CDR3 is 17 amino acids. Germline CDR1 and CDR2: SGHRS and YFSETQ. Incomplete CDR3 DNA: TGCGCCAGCAGCTTGGCCCCCGGACAGGGTGGAGGTGAAAAA. It encodes CASSLAPGQGGGEK. The whole CDR3 is CASSLAPGQGGGEKLFF.

As to this clone: The CDR3 end falls 3 residues outside the read, so it is completed with the germline J gene. The chain recombines TRBV6-2 or TRBV6-3 with TRBJ2-1, with 11 bases fitting TRBD2. J gave up 8 bases and V 11 bases, and 11 bases lay outside the gene matches. CDR1 and CDR2 from the germline V gene are MNHEY and SVGEGT. The CDR3 totals 14 residues. This CDR3 is CAPFSGGGRHEQFF. Partial CDR3 DNA: TGTGCCCCCTTTAGCGGGGGGGGGAGGCATGAG.

Turning to this clone: The sequenced fragment ends 3 residues before the CDR3 boundary, so the rest is inferred from the germline J gene. The J gene is TRBJ2-7, the V gene TRBV29-1; 8 bases align to TRBD1. Germline loops: CDR1 SQVTM, CDR2 ANQGSEA. Trimming removed 7 bases from V and 3 bases from J; junction bases left unmatched: 5. The CDR3 has 12 residues. The sequenced CDR3 bases are TGCAGCGGCCGGGACAGGCTCTACGAG. Translation gives CSGRDRLYE. The full CDR3 reads CSGRDRLYEQYF.

A remark on this clone: The CDR3 end lies 3 residues beyond the end of the read and is filled in from the germline J gene. The V and J genes are TRBV18 and TRBJ1-2; 8 bases match TRBD1. V lost 2 bases, J lost 2 bases, and 1 base stayed unmatched. Germline CDR1 and CDR2: KGHSH and LQKENI. This CDR3 has 14 residues. The CDR3 reads CASSPRTGNYGYTF. The CDR3 bases that were read are TGTGCCAGCTCACCAAGGACAGGGAACTATGGC.

As concerns this clone: The observed sequence ends 3 residues before the CDR3 terminus, with the missing tail filled in from the germline J gene. The chain carries TRBV20-1 and TRBJ1-1; D is undetermined. V lost 5 bases and J 2 bases, leaving 12 bases between the germline ends. Germline CDR1 DFQATT, CDR2 SNEGSKA (reference sequence). CDR3 length: 13 amino acids. The CDR3 reads CSASATVNTEAFF. Incomplete CDR3 DNA: TGCAGTGCTTCCGCAACAGTTAACACTGAA.

A word on this clone: The read terminates 3 residues before the CDR3 end, so the remaining end is supplied by the germline J gene. V is TRBV5-6 and J is TRBJ2-4; TRBD1 matches at 8 bases. The germline CDR1 and CDR2 sequences are SGHDT and YYEEEE. The length of the CDR3 is 15 residues. Unmatched junction bases numbered 3, after V lost 2 bases and J lost 2 bases. The CDR3 is CASSFDRGPKNIQYF. The part of the CDR3 DNA that was read is TGTGCCAGCAGCTTCGACAGGGGTCCCAAAAACATT.

Of note for this clone: The read terminates 3 residues before the CDR3 end, so the remaining end is supplied by the germline J gene. V gene TRBV18 combines with J gene TRBJ1-1; tentative D call: TRBD1 (6 bases). Germline lookup yields CDR1 KGHSH and CDR2 LQKENI. The CDR3 is 15 residues long. The V gene lost 3 bases and the J gene lost 1 base, with 12 bases spanning the gap. This chain's CDR3 is CASSPMRTANTEAFF. The sequenced CDR3 bases are TGTGCCAGCTCACCTATGCGGACAGCGAACACTGAA.

As concerns this clone: The missing CDR3 end, 3 residues past where the read stops, is filled in from the germline J gene. V and J are TRBV10-3 and TRBJ2-5; 8 bases are shared with TRBD1. Germline values: CDR1 ENHRY, CDR2 SYGVKD. Trimming took 7 bases from V and 5 from J; bases not matched to a gene: 6. CDR3 size: 13 residues. The CDR3 sequence is CAITPGQDETQYF. CDR3 DNA, as far as it was read: TGTGCCATCACTCCGGGACAGGACGAGACC.

Points on this clone: The read is 3 residues too short to cover the CDR3 end, so that end is filled in from the germline J gene. The chain is built from TRBV30 and TRBJ2-3; 9 positions agree with TRBD2. The germline gives CDR1 GTSNPN, CDR2 SVGIG (reference sequence). The CDR3 runs to 14 residues. V dropped 3 bases and J dropped 6; count of bases not matched to a gene: 7. The CDR3 here is CAWRGGGAADTQYF. CDR3 DNA (partial): TGTGCCTGGAGAGGCGGGGGGGCCGCGGATACG.

Comment on this clone: Coverage ceases 3 residues before the CDR3 finishes, and the germline J gene fills in the end. The V gene is TRBV30, the J gene TRBJ1-2, with TRBD1 identical over 7 bases. J was trimmed by 7 bases and V by 0 bases; bases with no gene match: 11. This CDR3 has 15 amino acids. CDR1 is GTSNPN, CDR2 SVGIG, per germline (reference sequence). The DNA read from the CDR3 is TGTGCCTGGAGTGTCTCGGTGACAGGGATTTTTGGC. Encoded protein: CAWSVSVTGIFG. The CDR3 reads in full as CAWSVSVTGIFGYTF.

Details on this clone: The read ends 3 residues shy of where the CDR3 ends; the end is completed using the germline J gene. The chain has TRBV7-9 and TRBJ1-1; no definite D call. V shed 2 bases and J shed 5 bases, with 9 bases lying between them. The CDR3 spans 13 residues. Germline V CDR1 and CDR2: SEHNR, FQNEAQ (reference sequence). CDR3 protein: CASSLSGRTEAFF. The CDR3 bases that were read are TGTGCCAGCAGCTTAAGCGGGAGGACTGAA.